The 21 T cell receptor beta chains presented below share a single source sample, sequenced in a study of blood T cell repertoires in COVID-19. The repertoire was sequenced with immunoSEQ multiplex PCR; TCRdb's copy has only in-frame clones and lacks some. In the table there are 140,000 or so clones, approximately 89% of which are singletons. Sequenced material: peripheral blood. These receptors originate from a human donor in a cohort sampled during active COVID-19.

This chain joins TRBV5-1 and TRBJ2-6; 8 bases line up with TRBD1. Germline V gives CDR1 SGHRS, CDR2 YFSETQ. The CDR3 totals 18 residues. V shed 0 bases, J shed 0 bases, and the junction held 5 bases outside the gene matches. The CDR3 coding sequence is TGCGCCAGCAGCTTGGTTGGGACAGGTCCCTCTGGGGCCAACGTCCTGACTTTC. Translated: CASSLVGTGPSGANVLTF.

The CDR3 loop reads CASSQDPPGIIGETQYF. Here the CDR3 DNA reads TGCGCCAGCAGCCAAGATCCCCCAGGGATAATCGGGGAGACCCAGTACTTC. The rearrangement joins TRBV4-1 to TRBJ2-5; TRBD1 is a possible D gene (5 bases). From germline, CDR1 is MGHRA and CDR2 YSYEKL. The V and J ends lost 0 bases and 5 bases respectively, with 19 bases between them. CDR3 length: 17 residues.

A single count supports this clone. The V gene is TRBV6-5, the J gene TRBJ1-1; D possibly corresponds to TRBD1 (6 bases). CDR1 and CDR2 from the germline V gene are MNHEY and SVGAGI. Trimming shortened V by 0 bases and J by 4 bases, and 12 bases separated the two germline ends. CDR3 size: 15 residues. CDR3 sequence: CASSYSAGAGTEAFF. DNA of the CDR3: TGTGCCAGCAGTTACTCTGCAGGGGCCGGCACTGAAGCTTTCTTT.

The chain joins TRBV4-1 to TRBJ1-4; D uncertain. Germline loops: CDR1 MGHRA, CDR2 YSYEKL. The CDR3 spans 15 residues. V lost 2 bases, J lost 8 bases, and 15 bases lay in between. The CDR3 DNA reads TGCGCCAGCAGCCAATCTGAGGGTTTTGGAGAAAAACTGTTTTTT. Amino acids: CASSQSEGFGEKLFF.

The genes are TRBV7-9 and TRBJ2-6; maybe TRBD2 (5 bases). CDR1 and CDR2 from the germline V gene are SEHNR and FQNEAQ (reference sequence). The CDR3 is 16 amino acids. V lost 1 base and J 2 bases, leaving 9 bases between the germline ends. This CDR3 reads CASSLGRQPGANVLTF. The CDR3 DNA sequence: TGTGCCAGCAGCTTAGGGAGGCAGCCTGGGGCCAACGTCCTGACTTTC.

In DNA, the CDR3 is TGTGCCAGTAATAAACAGGGAATGAATCAGCCCCAGCATTTT. This sequence encodes CASNKQGMNQPQHF. V is TRBV19 and J is TRBJ1-5; D is perhaps TRBD1 (6 bases). V was clipped by 7 bases and J by 4 bases, with 14 bases between them. Germline-derived CDR1 and CDR2 are LNHDA and SQIVND (reference sequence). CDR3 size: 14 residues.

The rearrangement joins TRBV4-3 to TRBJ1-1; possible D gene TRBD1, 6 bases. CDR1 and CDR2 (germline): LGHNA, YSLEER. Trimming removed 0 bases at V and 4 bases at J, with 12 bases between. The CDR3 runs 15 residues. DNA of the CDR3: TGCGCCAGCAGCCAAGATCCCAGGGGTGGCACTGAAGCTTTCTTT. Translated, it gives CASSQDPRGGTEAFF.

The chain carries TRBV11-2 and TRBJ2-7; TRBD2 matches at 10 bases. CDR1 SGHAT and CDR2 FQNNGV come from the germline V gene. CDR3 length: 14 amino acids. Unmatched junction bases numbered 3, after V lost 3 bases and J lost 4 bases. CDR3 in amino acids: CASSFASGGYEQYF. CDR3 DNA sequence: TGTGCCAGCAGCTTCGCTAGCGGGGGATACGAGCAGTACTTC.

V usage is TRBV4-3 and J usage is TRBJ1-3; D possibly corresponds to TRBD1 (6 bases). Trimming cost V 3 bases and J 3 bases, with 9 bases left between them. The V gene's germline CDR1 is LGHNA and CDR2 YSLEER. This CDR3 is 14 amino acids long. In DNA, the CDR3 is TGCGCCAGCAGCCAGGGGGCGTATGGAAACACCATATATTTT. Its protein is CASSQGAYGNTIYF.

The chain recombines TRBV3-1 (or the pseudogene TRBV3-2) with TRBJ1-1; D possibly corresponds to TRBD1 (5 bases). Trimming pared 2 bases from V and 3 bases from J, leaving 7 bases between. Germline loops: CDR1 LGHDT, CDR2 YNNKEL (reference sequence). The CDR3 runs 13 residues. In DNA form, the CDR3 reads TGTGCCAGCAGCCAAAGGGGCGACACTGAAGCTTTCTTT. Encoded protein: CASSQRGDTEAFF.

The J gene is TRBJ2-4, the V gene TRBV4-1; 11 bases align to TRBD1. V shed 1 base, J shed 3 bases, and the junction held 5 bases outside the gene matches. The germline CDR1 and CDR2 sequences are MGHRA and YSYEKL. The CDR3 extends over 17 amino acids. The CDR3 DNA reads as TGCGCCAGCAGCCAAGTGTTAGGGACAGGGGGCAAAAACATTCAGTACTTC. This translates into CASSQVLGTGGKNIQYF.

The chain joins TRBV2 to TRBJ1-5; D is perhaps TRBD1 (5 bases). CDR3 size: 17 residues. Germline-derived CDR1 and CDR2 are SNHLY and FYNNEI. V lost 6 bases and J 3 bases, leaving 21 bases between the germline ends. CDR3 coding DNA: TGTGCCAGCAGGAGCCCCGTGGCCAGGGAATACAATCAGCCCCAGCATTTT. It encodes CASRSPVAREYNQPQHF.

In this sample, this clone turned up a few times. V gene TRBV29-1 combines with J gene TRBJ2-2; unclear D gene. Germline assignment: CDR1 SQVTM and CDR2 ANQGSEA. The germline V and J ends were trimmed by 1 base and 0 bases, with 6 bases remaining between them. The CDR3 runs 14 residues. This CDR3 reads CSVEGSSNTGELFF. The CDR3 DNA sequence: TGCAGCGTTGAAGGCAGTTCGAACACCGGGGAGCTGTTTTTT.

This chain connects TRBV5-1 to TRBJ1-2, with 12 bases identical to TRBD1. V dropped 4 bases and J dropped 8; count of bases not matched to a gene: 9. This CDR3 spans 15 amino acids. CDR1 and CDR2 (germline): SGHRS, YFSETQ. The CDR3 sequence is CASSGEGQGARGYTF. In DNA, the CDR3 is TGCGCCAGCAGCGGGGAGGGACAGGGGGCGAGAGGCTACACCTTC.

This clone has only one observation. The rearrangement links TRBV12-3 or TRBV12-4 to TRBJ1-2; D possibly corresponds to TRBD1 (6 bases). Between the trimmed V and J ends, which lost 6 bases and 4 bases, there was a span of 12 bases. CDR3 length: 13 amino acids. CDR3 amino acids: CASSTGRIYGYTF. Written as DNA, the CDR3 is TGTGCCAGCAGCACAGGGAGAATCTATGGCTACACCTTC.

Only one count was recorded for this clone. CDR3 amino acids: CASTGGGNQPQHF. CDR3 DNA: TGTGCCAGCACCGGGGGGGGCAATCAGCCCCAGCATTTT. The rearrangement links TRBV7-8 to TRBJ1-5; possible D gene TRBD1, 5 bases. The CDR3 covers 13 residues. Trimming took off 7 bases at V and 2 bases at J, with 9 bases between the two ends. CDR1 and CDR2 (germline): SGHVS, FQNEAQ. Using reference TRBV7-8 and TRBJ1-5 for the parts outside the CDR3, the full variable domain is GAGVSQSPRYKVAKRGQDVALRCDPISGHVSLFWYQQALGQGPEFLTYFQNEAQLDKSGLPSDRFFAERPEGSVSTLKIQRTQQEDSAVYLCASTGGGNQPQHFGDGTRLSIL.

This clone was detected only once. This chain uses TRBV7-9 with TRBJ1-2, with a tentative D call TRBD1 (5 bases). Trimming took 1 base from V and 4 from J, leaving 10 bases between them. From germline, CDR1 is SEHNR and CDR2 FQNEAQ (reference sequence). The CDR3 covers 14 residues. The CDR3 sequence is CASSLGGGFYGYTF. CDR3 nucleotide sequence: TGTGCCAGCAGCTTAGGTGGGGGGTTCTATGGCTACACCTTC.

The chain is built from TRBV7-6 and TRBJ2-5; weak D call: TRBD2 (5 bases). The V gene's germline CDR1 is SGHVS and CDR2 FNYEAQ. The CDR3 has 16 residues. The germline V and J ends were trimmed by 5 bases and 3 bases, with 19 bases remaining between them. CDR3 DNA: TGTGCCAGCAGCCCACTTCCAGGCCTGAGGGAAGAGACCCAGTACTTC. It is translated as CASSPLPGLREETQYF.

The gene calls are TRBV6-6 and TRBJ2-7; 8 bases line up with TRBD1. The CDR3 runs to 15 residues. In germline, CDR1 is MNHNY, CDR2 SVGAGI (reference sequence). V gave up 5 bases and J gave up 4 bases; unmatched junction bases: 10. CDR3 sequence: CASSGRQGPRYEQYF. The CDR3 nucleotides read TGTGCCAGCAGTGGACGACAGGGGCCGAGGTACGAGCAGTACTTC.

CDR3 coding DNA: TGTGCCAGCAGCTTCGGACAGCCGAACACTGAAGCTTTCTTT. Amino acid sequence: CASSFGQPNTEAFF. The chain employs TRBV7-3 and TRBJ1-1; D is possibly TRBD1 (6 bases). The V gene lost 3 bases and the J gene lost 1 base, with 9 bases spanning the gap. In germline, CDR1 is SGHTA, CDR2 FQGTGA. The CDR3 is 14 residues long.

A word on this clone: At the DNA level, this CDR3 is encoded by other sequences in the same sample as well. The V and J genes are TRBV6-5 and TRBJ2-1, with TRBD1 matching 7 bases. V dropped 6 bases and J dropped 9; count of bases not matched to a gene: 5. Germline CDR1 reads MNHEY; CDR2 reads SVGAGI. The CDR3 sequence is 12 residues long. Here the CDR3 reads CASSRGGTEQFF. The CDR3 nucleotides read TGTGCCAGCAGCAGAGGGGGCACTGAGCAGTTCTTC.